Shown below are 29 T cell receptor beta chains from a single sample sequenced in a study of T cells after yellow fever vaccination. TCRdb recomputed calls from the 5' RACE reads with MiXCR, one row per CDR3 protein. Of 300,000 to 350,000 distinct CDR3 sequences listed, roughly 8.6% are singletons. This specimen was PBMCs, taken 35 to 50 days after the first yellow fever vaccination. These receptors all stem from a man aged 18 to 30 who received the YFV17D yellow fever vaccine.

The V and J genes are TRBV11-2 and TRBJ1-2; unclear D gene. V lost 3 bases and J lost 6, with 14 bases in between. Germline lookup yields CDR1 SGHAT and CDR2 FQNNGV. The CDR3 spans 14 residues. The CDR3 DNA sequence: TGTGCCAGCAGCTTGAGAGTGGGAACCCATGGCTACACCTTC. Its protein product is CASSLRVGTHGYTF.

This clonotype was detected a few times. The chain has TRBV11-2 and TRBJ1-6; no reliable D call. Per the germline V gene, CDR1 is SGHAT and CDR2 is FQNNGV. V was cut by 1 base and J by 8 bases, with 9 bases left in between. The CDR3 is 14 amino acids. The CDR3 nucleotides are TGTGCCAGCAGCTTAGGGTCGGGTGATTCACCCCTCCACTTT. Translating it yields CASSLGSGDSPLHF. The entire variable domain, with the rest obtained from reference TRBV11-2 and TRBJ1-6, is as follows: EAGVAQSPRYKIIEKRQSVAFWCNPISGHATLYWYQQILGQGPKLLIQFQNNGVVDDSQLPKDRFSAERLKGVDSTLKIQPAKLEDSAVYLCASSLGSGDSPLHFGNGTRLTVT.

CDR3 DNA: TGTGCCAGTAGTATTAGCGGATTCTCCTACGAGCAGTACTTC. Residues: CASSISGFSYEQYF. This chain connects TRBV19 to TRBJ2-7; D is perhaps TRBD2 (6 bases). The CDR3 sequence is 14 residues long. With 3 bases removed from V and 0 bases from J, the gap between germline ends came to 9 bases. Per germline, CDR1 LNHDA and CDR2 SQIVND (reference sequence). Drawing the rest from reference TRBV19 and TRBJ2-7, the complete variable domain is DGGITQSPKYLFRKEGQNVTLSCEQNLNHDAMYWYRQDPGQGLRLIYYSQIVNDFQKGDIAEGYSVSREKKESFPLTVTSAQKNPTAFYLCASSISGFSYEQYFGPGTRLTVT.

This clonotype was seen many times. V is TRBV27 and J is TRBJ1-6, with D tentatively TRBD1 (5 bases). Trimming stripped 3 bases from V and 6 bases from J, with 9 bases between. Germline loops: CDR1 MNHEY, CDR2 SMNVEV (reference sequence). The CDR3 has 14 amino acids. The CDR3, as DNA: TGTGCCAGCAGTTTGAGACAGACTAATTCACCCCTCCACTTT. It specifies CASSLRQTNSPLHF.

V usage is TRBV13 and J usage is TRBJ1-2, with D perhaps TRBD1 (5 bases). V shed 5 bases and J shed 4 bases, with 14 bases lying between them. This CDR3 has 14 residues. Germline V gene data show CDR1 as PRHDT and CDR2 as FYEKMQ (reference sequence). The DNA of the CDR3 is TGTGCCAGCAGCCGATGGGGGACCGCCTATGGCTACACCTTC. It specifies CASSRWGTAYGYTF.

The chain links TRBV20-1 to TRBJ1-6; D call uncertain. CDR1 and CDR2 (germline): DFQATT, SNEGSKA (reference sequence). The V end lost 5 bases, the J end lost 4 bases, and 12 bases lay between the germline ends. The CDR3 has 14 amino acids. CDR3 sequence: CSASTDYYNSPLHF. As DNA, the CDR3 is TGCAGTGCTTCGACTGATTATTATAATTCACCCCTCCACTTT.

The chain combines TRBV13 with TRBJ2-7; perhaps D is TRBD1 or TRBD2 (5 bases each). The CDR3 spans 15 residues. Germline V gene sequence: CDR1 PRHDT, CDR2 FYEKMQ (reference sequence). Trimming removed 5 bases from V and 0 bases from J, with 14 bases in between. CDR3 sequence reads: CASSTGRSSSYEQYF. The DNA for the CDR3 is TGTGCCAGCAGCACGGGACGGTCGAGCTCCTACGAGCAGTACTTC.

This clonotype has only a few counts. The V call is TRBV6-2 or TRBV6-3, the J call TRBJ1-4; D gene unclear. Trimming removed 6 bases from V and 6 bases from J, with 8 bases in between. Per germline, CDR1 MNHEY and CDR2 SVGEGT. The CDR3 is 12 amino acids. The CDR3 DNA reads as TGTGCCAGCAGCCCGACGGATGAAAAACTGTTTTTT. Protein: CASSPTDEKLFF.

The chain employs TRBV7-2 and TRBJ2-2; 9 bases map to TRBD2. V shed 5 bases and J 4 bases; nucleotides not matched to a gene: 5. Germline V lookup: CDR1 SGHTA, CDR2 FQGNSA. The CDR3 totals 15 residues. The CDR3 spells CASSRGGASTGELFF. Written as DNA, the CDR3 is TGTGCCAGCAGCCGCGGGGGGGCCTCCACCGGGGAGCTGTTTTTT.

The chain employs TRBV12-3 or TRBV12-4 and TRBJ1-5, with 7 bases fitting TRBD1. The CDR3 runs to 16 residues. V lost 1 base to trimming and J lost 5 bases; unmatched junction nucleotides: 8. The CDR3 protein is CASSLVGYRGHQPQHF. CDR3 in DNA: TGTGCCAGCAGTTTAGTGGGTTACAGGGGTCATCAGCCCCAGCATTTT.

This clonotype has only a few counts. This chain links TRBV5-1 with TRBJ2-5, with 7 nucleotides matching TRBD1. CDR3 length equals 15 residues. Unmatched junction bases numbered 7, after V lost 0 bases and J lost 5 bases. Germline values: CDR1 SGHRS, CDR2 YFSETQ. For the CDR3, the DNA is TGCGCCAGCAGCTTGGGTTCCCGCAGGGGGGAGACCCAGTACTTC. Protein: CASSLGSRRGETQYF.

This clonotype has more than one count but fewer than ten. This chain joins TRBV4-3 and TRBJ1-1; D not resolved. The V and J ends lost 1 base and 0 bases respectively, with 9 bases between them. Germline assignment: CDR1 LGHNA and CDR2 YSLEER. This CDR3 region has 15 residues. CDR3 protein: CASSQVWGLNTEAFF. CDR3 DNA sequence: TGCGCCAGCAGCCAAGTCTGGGGTCTGAACACTGAAGCTTTCTTT.

The chain links TRBV18 to TRBJ2-5, with D perhaps being TRBD1 or TRBD2 (6 bases each). V was clipped by 2 bases and J by 4 bases, with 14 bases between them. CDR1 and CDR2 (germline): KGHSH, LQKENI. The CDR3 is 15 amino acids. The CDR3 nucleotides are TGTGCCAGCTCACCAAGGACGGGGGCCGGAGAGACCCAGTACTTC. Protein product: CASSPRTGAGETQYF. Together with reference TRBV18 and TRBJ2-5, the CDR3 gives the full variable domain: NAGVMQNPRHLVRRRGQEARLRCSPMKGHSHVYWYRQLPEEGLKFMVYLQKENIIDESGMPKERFSAEFPKEGPSILRIQQVVRGDSAAYFCASSPRTGAGETQYFGPGTRLLVL.

This clonotype was seen at least ten times. The chain joins TRBV10-3 to TRBJ1-5; D perhaps matches TRBD1 (6 bases). With 3 bases removed from V and 1 base from J, the gap between germline ends came to 7 bases. This CDR3 is 14 amino acids long. CDR1 is ENHRY, CDR2 SYGVKD, per germline. CDR3 DNA: TGTGCCATCAGTGACCAGGGGAGCAATCAGCCCCAGCATTTT. It codes for CAISDQGSNQPQHF.

This clonotype was found a few times. The rearrangement joins TRBV19 to TRBJ1-5; D is unclear. Trimming cost V 3 bases and J 4 bases, with 7 bases left between them. This CDR3 is 13 amino acids long. Germline values: CDR1 LNHDA, CDR2 SQIVND (reference sequence). The DNA of the CDR3 is TGTGCCAGTAGTATGTGGGAGAATCAGCCCCAGCATTTT. Translating it yields CASSMWENQPQHF.

The V call is TRBV20-1, the J call TRBJ2-5; D might be TRBD1 (6 bases). The length of the CDR3 is 14 residues. CDR1 is DFQATT and CDR2 is SNEGSKA in the germline V gene (reference sequence). Trimming removed 6 bases at V and 5 bases at J, with 19 bases between. In DNA, the CDR3 is TGCAGTGCCCCGTTGAGCCCGAGGGGGGAGACCCAGTACTTC. Its translation is CSAPLSPRGETQYF.

This clonotype was observed a handful of times. This chain uses TRBV18 with TRBJ1-1, with D possibly being TRBD1 (6 bases). V was pared by 4 bases and J by 4 bases, with 13 bases between. The CDR3 runs to 14 residues. Looked up from germline, CDR1 is KGHSH and CDR2 is LQKENI. The CDR3 reads CASSLAGAPTEAFF. The CDR3, as DNA: TGTGCCAGCTCACTCGCAGGGGCGCCCACTGAAGCTTTCTTT.

This clonotype was seen a few times. The V call is TRBV6-1, the J call TRBJ1-5, with D possibly matching TRBD1 (5 bases). The V gene's germline CDR1 is MNHNS and CDR2 SASEGT. This CDR3 has 13 residues. Between the trimmed V and J ends, which lost 6 bases and 4 bases, there was a span of 10 bases. CDR3 sequence reads: CASSADRNQPQHF. The DNA of the CDR3 is TGTGCCAGCAGCGCCGACAGAAATCAGCCCCAGCATTTT.

The chain employs TRBV20-1 and TRBJ2-7, with 8 bases fitting TRBD1. The CDR3 spans 15 residues. CDR1 DFQATT and CDR2 SNEGSKA come from the germline V gene (reference sequence). Losses at the gene ends were 5 bases for V and 4 bases for J; bases not matched to a gene: 13. In DNA, the CDR3 is TGCAGTGCTGATGGACAGGGACCTCCGTGTTACGAGCAGTACTTC. Translating it yields CSADGQGPPCYEQYF.

This clonotype was counted ten times or more. The V call is TRBV15, the J call TRBJ2-3; TRBD2 matches 14 bases. After removal of 3 bases from V and 4 bases from J, the junction contained 0 bases not matched to a gene. Per germline, CDR1 LNHNV and CDR2 YYDKDF (reference sequence). This CDR3 region has 15 residues. CDR3 sequence reads: CATSRTSGGADTQYF. As DNA, the CDR3 is TGTGCCACCAGCAGGACTAGCGGGGGGGCAGATACGCAGTATTTT. The whole variable domain, filled in from reference TRBV15 and TRBJ2-3, reads DAMVIQNPRYQVTQFGKPVTLSCSQTLNHNVMYWYQQKSSQAPKLLFHYYDKDFNNEADTPDNFQSRRPNTSFCFLDIRSPGLGDTAMYLCATSRTSGGADTQYFGPGTRLTVL.

The CDR3 DNA is TGTGCCACCAGTGATCGGACCCCTCAGGAGGAGACCCAGTACTTC. It specifies CATSDRTPQEETQYF. The J gene is TRBJ2-5, the V gene TRBV24-1; D is unclear. The CDR3 runs to 15 residues. Trimming stripped 3 bases from V and 5 bases from J, with 15 bases between. Per the germline V gene, CDR1 is KGHDR and CDR2 is SFDVKD.

This clonotype was counted only a few times. This sequence joins TRBV10-3 and TRBJ2-3; 9 nucleotides match TRBD1. Germline CDR1 ENHRY, CDR2 SYGVKD. There are 15 residues in the CDR3. The V gene end was trimmed by 4 bases and the J gene end by 7 bases; junction bases not matched to a gene: 9. The chain's CDR3 is CAISGTGDLVNTQYF. The CDR3 DNA reads as TGTGCCATCAGTGGGACAGGGGATTTGGTGAATACGCAGTATTTT.

The J gene is TRBJ2-7, the V gene TRBV5-1; 9 bases map to TRBD1. The trim removed 6 bases at V and 5 bases at J, leaving 12 bases unmatched. Per germline, CDR1 SGHRS and CDR2 YFSETQ. The length of the CDR3 is 15 residues. Written as DNA, the CDR3 is TGCGCCAGCAACAAGGTAGGGGACAGGGCAGACGAGCAGTACTTC. It yields the protein CASNKVGDRADEQYF.

The gene calls are TRBV5-1 and TRBJ2-1; D is undetermined. The V and J ends lost 5 bases and 0 bases respectively, with 18 bases between them. Germline values: CDR1 SGHRS, CDR2 YFSETQ. The length of the CDR3 is 17 residues. The CDR3 reads CASRTYSQGRSYNEQFF. The CDR3 DNA reads as TGCGCCAGCAGGACCTACTCCCAAGGCCGCTCCTACAATGAGCAGTTCTTC.

This sequence joins TRBV5-5 and TRBJ2-7; D might be TRBD1 (6 bases). In germline, CDR1 is SGHKS, CDR2 YYEKEE (reference sequence). This CDR3 region has 17 residues. Deletions cut 4 bases from V and 1 base from J, with 21 bases between. The CDR3 spells CASSVRVGQIRSYEQYF. The DNA for the CDR3 is TGTGCCAGCAGCGTCCGGGTTGGACAGATAAGATCCTACGAGCAGTACTTC. Full variable domain (remainder filled in from reference TRBV5-5 and TRBJ2-7): DAGVTQSPTHLIKTRGQQVTLRCSPISGHKSVSWYQQVLGQGPQFIFQYYEKEERGRGNFPDRFSARQFPNYSSELNVNALLLGDSALYLCASSVRVGQIRSYEQYFGPGTRLTVT.

This clonotype was recorded at least ten times. The chain joins TRBV4-1 to TRBJ2-1; 8 nucleotides align to TRBD2. The CDR3 sequence is 15 residues long. CDR1 and CDR2 (germline): MGHRA, YSYEKL. J lost 0 bases, V lost 5 bases, and 3 bases had no gene match. The CDR3 DNA sequence: TGCGCCAGCAGCTCAAGCGGGAGCTCCTACAATGAGCAGTTCTTC. It translates to CASSSSGSSYNEQFF.

The gene calls are TRBV7-2 and TRBJ2-2; no definite D call. The CDR3 loop spans 17 amino acids. Germline V CDR1 and CDR2: SGHTA, FQGNSA. The V end lost 7 bases, the J end lost 0 bases, and 18 bases lay between the germline ends. Written as DNA, the CDR3 is TGTGCCAGCACCCCTCATCGGTTCAGCCCGAACACCGGGGAGCTGTTTTTT. Its translation: CASTPHRFSPNTGELFF.

The chain carries TRBV5-4 and TRBJ1-1, with D possibly TRBD1 on 5 matching bases. Per germline, CDR1 SGHNT and CDR2 YYREEE (reference sequence). The CDR3 extends over 13 amino acids. The V gene lost 6 bases and the J gene lost 9 bases, with 18 bases spanning the gap. CDR3 DNA: TGTGCCAGCAACCCCTCGGGGCGCGGGAAAGCTTTCTTT. It is translated as CASNPSGRGKAFF.

A few counts support this clonotype. V is TRBV9 and J is TRBJ2-7, with D perhaps TRBD2 (6 bases). Germline CDR1 SGDLS, CDR2 YYNGEE. V lost 6 bases and J lost 1, with 14 bases in between. The CDR3 spans 14 residues. Here the CDR3 DNA reads TGTGCCAGCACCTCCACCAGCGGGTCCTACGAGCAGTACTTC. Translated: CASTSTSGSYEQYF.